Described below is a single TCR beta chain sequence and its context. This entry comes from a study of blood T cell repertoires in COVID-19. This CDR3 is built from 15 residues. The junction had 4 bases not matched to a gene; V was cut back by 2 bases and J by 2 bases. Germline V gene sequence: CDR1 GTSNPN, CDR2 SVGIG (reference sequence). The table came from immunoSEQ multiplex PCR; TCRdb's copy has only in-frame clones and leaves some out. The profile shows hundreds of thousands of clones, approximately 86% of them singletons. Material for sequencing was peripheral blood. The chain has TRBV30 and TRBJ1-5; TRBD1 matches 9 bases. The clonotype was recovered from a woman under 40 with acute or convalescent COVID-19. CDR3 in amino acids: CAWSPRTGGNQPQHF. The DNA for the CDR3 is TGTGCCTGGAGTCCTAGGACAGGGGGCAATCAGCCCCAGCATTTT. Drawing the rest from reference TRBV30 and TRBJ1-5, the complete variable domain is SQTIHQWPATLVQPVGSPLSLECTVEGTSNPNLYWYRQAAGRGLQLLFYSVGIGQISSEVPQNLSASRPQDRQFILSSKKLLLSDSGFYLCAWSPRTGGNQPQHFGDGTRLSIL.